The 29 T cell receptor beta chains reported below all come from one sample, sequenced in a study of T-cell reconstitution after alpha-beta-depleted transplantation in children listed by TCRdb under 2016. Reading the label with the study, this specimen's treatment or condition is: allogeneic hematopoietic cell transplantation with graft depleted of TCRalphabeta T cells and CD19 B cells. Libraries were made using PCR. Sequenced using an Illumina HiSeq 2500. To normalize quantification of the TCRbeta repertoire, the TCR libraries were built with molecular barcoding that relied on unique molecular identifiers. TCRdb reprocessed the public reads (quality trimming at Q25 with fastp, clone calling with MiXCR) and kept in-frame beta chains. Every CDR3 protein is listed once, alongside the most common genes and DNA of its rows. The sample table holds 95,000 to 150,000 distinct CDR3 sequences, of which roughly 24% were seen once. The top ten constitute about 10% of the sample.

Source: PBMCs, mostly from graft donor cells, taken 180 days after TCRalphabeta/CD19-depleted stem cell transplant. The source is a male patient aged 2-10 years who had a stem cell transplant for chronic granulomatous disease, so the T cells may come from the graft donor.

This clonotype was observed many times. The V and J genes are TRBV15 and TRBJ2-1, with TRBD1 matching over 7 bases. This CDR3 region has 13 residues. J lost 6 bases, V lost 3 bases, and 2 bases had no gene match. Germline assignment: CDR1 LNHNV and CDR2 YYDKDF (reference sequence). The CDR3 DNA sequence: TGTGCCACCAGCAGCGACAGGGCCAATGAGCAGTTCTTC. Its translation: CATSSDRANEQFF.

This clonotype has just a few counts. The V gene is TRBV4-3, the J gene TRBJ1-2, with D hard to call. V was trimmed by 6 bases and J by 4 bases, leaving 12 bases between them. The CDR3 sequence is 13 residues long. CDR1 LGHNA and CDR2 YSLEER come from the germline V gene. CDR3: CASSRSPSYGYTF. DNA of the CDR3: TGCGCCAGCAGTCGTTCTCCTAGCTATGGCTACACCTTC.

V usage is TRBV28 and J usage is TRBJ2-1; TRBD2 agrees at 14 bases. Losses at the gene ends were 4 bases for V and 5 bases for J; bases not matched to a gene: 1. This CDR3 has 15 amino acids. Germline loops: CDR1 MDHEN, CDR2 SYDVKM. The CDR3 bases are TGTGCCAGCAGTTCGGGACTAGCGGGAGACAATGAGCAGTTCTTC. This codes for CASSSGLAGDNEQFF.

The chain links TRBV6-5 to TRBJ2-2; D gene uncertain. V gave up 2 bases and J gave up 2 bases, with 12 bases separating them. Germline V gives CDR1 MNHEY, CDR2 SVGAGI. The CDR3 covers 16 residues. CDR3 nucleotides: TGTGCCAGCAGTTACCCCGCGTCAGCTAACACCGGGGAGCTGTTTTTT. It translates to CASSYPASANTGELFF.

This clonotype appeared many times. The V gene is TRBV7-2, the J gene TRBJ2-3, with no clear D. V lost 5 bases and J 2 bases, leaving 11 bases between the germline ends. CDR1 SGHTA and CDR2 FQGNSA come from the germline V gene. The CDR3 runs to 14 residues. CDR3 bases: TGTGCCAGCAGCCTTTGGCGGATCACAGATACGCAGTATTTT. Protein: CASSLWRITDTQYF.

The sample holds many counts of this clonotype. The chain employs TRBV21-1 and TRBJ1-1; the tabulated D call, TRBD1, remains unverified against the DNA. TRBV21-1 is given as a pseudogene. The CDR3 is made up of 15 amino acids. The CDR3 DNA reads as TGTGCCAACCTACTAAACAGGGGCTTGAACACTGAAGCTTTCTTT. Its translation: CANLLNRGLNTEAFF.

The gene calls are TRBV11-2 and TRBJ1-5, with a weak D call TRBD1 (6 bases). V was shortened by 5 bases and J by 0 bases, with 11 bases between the two germline ends. This CDR3 spans 15 amino acids. Per the germline V gene, CDR1 is SGHAT and CDR2 is FQNNGV. In DNA form, the CDR3 reads TGTGCCAGCAGCCTGGACAGTTTTAGCAATCAGCCCCAGCATTTT. It yields the protein CASSLDSFSNQPQHF.

The CDR3 loop reads CASSTDRSTEIDEQFF. The CDR3 DNA follows: TGTGCCAGCAGTACAGACAGGTCCACCGAGATCGATGAGCAGTTCTTC. The chain links TRBV6-1 to TRBJ2-1; possibly TRBD1 for D (6 bases). Germline V gives CDR1 MNHNS, CDR2 SASEGT. This CDR3 comprises 16 residues. With 5 bases removed from V and 8 bases from J, the gap between germline ends came to 22 bases.

The chain carries TRBV18 and TRBJ1-1; D is unclear. This CDR3 comprises 13 residues. V gave up 4 bases and J gave up 1 base, with 7 bases separating them. Germline V gene sequence: CDR1 KGHSH, CDR2 LQKENI. The CDR3 is CASSRSGNTEAFF. DNA of the CDR3: TGTGCCAGCTCACGAAGCGGGAACACTGAAGCTTTCTTT.

This clonotype was seen more than once but under ten times. The genes are TRBV4-1 and TRBJ2-3, with D possibly called TRBD1 or TRBD2 (5 bases each). Germline V gives CDR1 MGHRA, CDR2 YSYEKL. Trimming removed 2 bases at V and 0 bases at J, with 12 bases between. This CDR3 has 16 residues. This CDR3 reads CASSQMGPFSTDTQYF. CDR3 bases: TGCGCCAGCAGCCAAATGGGACCATTTAGCACAGATACGCAGTATTTT.

This sequence joins TRBV20-1 and TRBJ2-1, with a possible D match to TRBD2 (6 bases). Trimming removed 4 bases at V and 4 bases at J, with 14 bases between. Per germline, CDR1 DFQATT and CDR2 SNEGSKA (reference sequence). The CDR3 consists of 14 residues. The CDR3 spells CSAKLAEPYNEQFF. The CDR3 DNA reads TGCAGTGCTAAATTAGCGGAGCCATACAATGAGCAGTTCTTC.

V usage is TRBV9 and J usage is TRBJ2-3; D may correspond to TRBD1 or TRBD2 (6 bases each). Germline V gene data show CDR1 as SGDLS and CDR2 as YYNGEE. The CDR3 is 16 residues long. V lost 0 bases to trimming and J lost 2 bases, with 13 bases between them. The CDR3 spells CASSVEAGHYTDTQYF. The CDR3 coding sequence is TGTGCCAGCAGCGTAGAGGCGGGACACTACACAGATACGCAGTATTTT.

This clonotype was counted ten times or more. The rearrangement links TRBV29-1 to TRBJ2-5; D is unclear. The CDR3 has 10 residues. CDR1 SQVTM and CDR2 ANQGSEA come from the germline V gene. The ends were cut back, 3 bases at V and 5 bases at J, with 4 bases in the middle. The CDR3 here is CSVEMETQYF. DNA of the CDR3: TGCAGCGTTGAGATGGAGACCCAGTACTTC.

This clonotype was counted many times. This chain joins TRBV7-2 and TRBJ2-5; 8 positions match TRBD2. From germline, CDR1 is SGHTA and CDR2 FQGNSA. V was clipped by 1 base and J by 1 base; unmatched bases: 5. The CDR3 totals 16 residues. The CDR3, as DNA: TGTGCCAGCAGCTTAGTGGGGACTAGAAGCCAAGAGACCCAGTACTTC. The encoded protein is CASSLVGTRSQETQYF.

This clonotype was found a few times. V gene TRBV30 combines with J gene TRBJ1-3; possibly TRBD1 for D (6 bases). The germline CDR1 and CDR2 sequences are GTSNPN and SVGIG (reference sequence). The CDR3 totals 15 residues. V shed 3 bases and J shed 4 bases, with 16 bases lying between them. The CDR3 DNA reads TGTGCCTGGAGCGCGGGACAAACGGGCGGAAACACCATATATTTT. This codes for CAWSAGQTGGNTIYF.

Only a few counts were recorded for this clonotype. The chain employs TRBV12-5 and TRBJ2-7, with 11 bases aligning to TRBD1. The CDR3 runs 13 residues. J was trimmed by 5 bases and V by 5 bases; bases with no gene match: 2. Germline V gene lookup returns CDR1 LGHNT and CDR2 FRNRAP. CDR3 in DNA: TGTGCTAGTGGTAGGGGACAGGGGGACGAGCAGTACTTC. It is translated as CASGRGQGDEQYF.

The V call is TRBV7-6, the J call TRBJ2-7, with unresolved D. The CDR3 spans 12 residues. Trimming pared 5 bases from V and 4 bases from J, leaving 9 bases between. CDR1 and CDR2 from the germline V gene are SGHVS and FNYEAQ. In DNA form, the CDR3 reads TGTGCCAGCAGCACCAGGACGTACGAGCAGTACTTC. Translating gives CASSTRTYEQYF.

This clonotype appeared a few times. This chain uses TRBV5-1 with TRBJ2-7; TRBD2 is a possible D gene (5 bases). The germline V gene encodes CDR1 SGHRS and CDR2 YFSETQ. Trimming stripped 6 bases from V and 3 bases from J, with 19 bases between. CDR3 length: 15 amino acids. For the CDR3, the DNA is TGCGCCAGCAAGGATTTCAGGTCCCGGGGCTACGAGCAGTACTTC. It encodes CASKDFRSRGYEQYF.

This clonotype showed up many times. The genes are TRBV20-1 and TRBJ2-5; 12 bases are shared with TRBD2. The CDR3 extends over 17 amino acids. The germline gives CDR1 DFQATT, CDR2 SNEGSKA (reference sequence). J lost 5 bases, V lost 3 bases, and 13 bases had no gene match. In DNA form, the CDR3 reads TGCAGTGCTAGTTTTCCGACTAGCGGGAGTAGGCTGGAGACCCAGTACTTC. This sequence encodes CSASFPTSGSRLETQYF.

This clonotype was detected ten times or more. V usage is TRBV29-1 and J usage is TRBJ1-2; no firm D call. Per the germline V gene, CDR1 is SQVTM and CDR2 is ANQGSEA. Trimming took 4 bases from V and 2 from J, leaving 8 bases between them. This CDR3 region has 12 residues. The CDR3 sequence: CSVARTNYGYTF. CDR3 nucleotides: TGCAGCGTTGCTCGGACCAACTATGGCTACACCTTC.

This clonotype has just a few counts. This chain joins TRBV20-1 and TRBJ2-5; 8 nucleotides align to TRBD2. The CDR3 has 16 residues. V was clipped by 2 bases and J by 2 bases; unmatched bases: 10. CDR1 is DFQATT, CDR2 SNEGSKA, per germline (reference sequence). CDR3 DNA: TGCAGTGCTAGACCCGGGGGGGGACGGACACAAGAGACCCAGTACTTC. It encodes CSARPGGGRTQETQYF.

The chain joins TRBV9 to TRBJ1-2; D ambiguous. The CDR3 consists of 14 residues. Trimming took off 3 bases at V and 1 base at J, with 10 bases between the two ends. The germline CDR1 and CDR2 sequences are SGDLS and YYNGEE. The CDR3 nucleotides are TGTGCCAGCAGCGAGGCAGCCTATAACTATGGCTACACCTTC. Its translation: CASSEAAYNYGYTF.

This clonotype was counted at least ten times. V usage is TRBV20-1 and J usage is TRBJ1-2, with D uncertain. V was pared by 6 bases and J by 1 base, with 9 bases between. The CDR3 is made up of 12 amino acids. The germline gives CDR1 DFQATT, CDR2 SNEGSKA (reference sequence). The CDR3 protein is CSAHPDNYGYTF. The CDR3 coding sequence is TGCAGTGCACATCCGGATAACTATGGCTACACCTTC.

The sample holds many counts of this clonotype. This chain joins TRBV7-8 and TRBJ2-2; D uncertain. Trimming shortened V by 3 bases and J by 0 bases, and 14 bases separated the two germline ends. Germline CDR1 and CDR2: SGHVS and FQNEAQ. The CDR3 runs 17 residues. The CDR3 reads CASSFAETIANTGELFF. CDR3 nucleotide sequence: TGTGCCAGCAGCTTCGCTGAGACAATCGCGAACACCGGGGAGCTGTTTTTT.

This clonotype was observed a handful of times. V is TRBV7-2 and J is TRBJ2-7; 8 bases fit TRBD1. J lost 3 bases, V lost 1 base, and 5 bases had no gene match. Germline loops: CDR1 SGHTA, CDR2 FQGNSA. This CDR3 has 15 residues. CDR3 nucleotide sequence: TGTGCCAGCAGCTTAGGACAGGGGACCCTCTACGAGCAGTACTTC. Translated: CASSLGQGTLYEQYF. The whole variable domain, remainder taken from reference TRBV7-2 and TRBJ2-7, is GAGVSQSPSNKVTEKGKDVELRCDPISGHTALYWYRQSLGQGLEFLIYFQGNSAPDKSGLPSDRFSAERTGGSVSTLTIQRTQQEDSAVYLCASSLGQGTLYEQYFGPGTRLTVT.

The sample holds many counts of this clonotype. The rearrangement uses TRBV20-1 and TRBJ2-3; 7 positions match TRBD2. Germline CDR1 reads DFQATT; CDR2 reads SNEGSKA (reference sequence). Losses at the gene ends were 4 bases for V and 6 bases for J; bases not matched to a gene: 7. This CDR3 is 13 amino acids long. The CDR3 bases are TGCAGTGCTAAGGGCGGGGGATGGGATACGCAGTATTTT. Translated: CSAKGGGWDTQYF.

This clonotype was seen at least ten times. The chain uses TRBV20-1 and TRBJ2-1, with 8 nucleotides matching TRBD2. V shed 3 bases, J shed 3 bases, and the junction held 10 bases outside the gene matches. Germline V gives CDR1 DFQATT, CDR2 SNEGSKA (reference sequence). This CDR3 has 16 amino acids. The CDR3 sequence is CSASPGAGDRYNEQFF. DNA of the CDR3: TGCAGTGCTAGCCCTGGAGCGGGGGACCGCTACAATGAGCAGTTCTTC.

This clonotype was found many times. The chain joins TRBV20-1 to TRBJ2-5; either TRBD1 or TRBD2 may supply D (5 bases each). Between the trimmed V and J ends, which lost 1 base and 2 bases, there was a span of 17 bases. Per the germline V gene, CDR1 is DFQATT and CDR2 is SNEGSKA (reference sequence). This CDR3 is 16 amino acids long. CDR3 in amino acids: CSARAPEAGKQETQYF. The DNA for the CDR3 is TGCAGTGCTAGAGCTCCGGAGGCAGGGAAACAAGAGACCCAGTACTTC.

This clonotype was detected ten times or more. The chain recombines TRBV25-1 with TRBJ2-1; 11 positions match TRBD2. This CDR3 contains 15 residues. The germline gives CDR1 MGHDK, CDR2 SYGVNS. The V gene end was trimmed by 2 bases and the J gene end by 10 bases; junction bases not matched to a gene: 7. CDR3 nucleotide sequence: TGTGCCAGCAGTGAACTTAGCGGGAGGGCAGAGGAGCAGTTCTTC. This sequence encodes CASSELSGRAEEQFF.